This T cell receptor beta chain was obtained from a study of cytomegalovirus exposure and HLA in healthy donors (dated by TCRdb to about 2017). Concerning the study at large: According to an earlier analysis of several hundred of the donors, about 190 million T cells yielded roughly 110 million unique TCR beta sequences and roughly 280 Gb of sequence data. High-throughput TCR immunosequencing, statistical association of individual TCRs with disease status, and machine learning were combined to predict cytomegalovirus infection status. HLA typing included class I and class II loci at four-digit resolution. Alongside the repertoire data, information on donor age, sex, ethnicity and CMV serostatus was compiled. An earlier analysis of 587 of the donors applied high-throughput TCR beta sequencing to assess whether each TCR beta V gene segment acted as functional or pseudogenic. The study aimed to test whether signatures of past pathogen exposure could be identified by cataloging public T cell receptors. A later analysis re-analyzed previously published TCR beta repertoires from roughly 600 donors and added high-resolution HLA genotyping to study TCR occurrence patterns. An early release that covered some 630 HLA-typed donors contained approximately 300 gigabases of sequencing data and tens of millions of unique TCR sequences. Among 398 genotyped donors of the cohort, an average of around 240,000 unique TCR beta nucleotide sequences were sequenced per donor, about a sixth of them non-productive. A later genetic analysis used genome-wide SNP genotypes for about 65% of the 666 donors, treating that subset as a discovery cohort. Of the 300 to 450 genotyped donors, approximately 83% fell in the genetic ancestry cluster associated with self-reported Caucasian donors. The study profiled the T cell repertoires of fewer than 850 subjects by immunosequencing and related them to cytomegalovirus serostatus. Roughly five DR-DQ haplotypes were treated as single units for association and clustering because of strong linkage in the cohort. A separate validation cohort of about 110 different subjects was used in addition to the approximately 640-subject first cohort. The later analysis used no new phenotypic data to find candidate immune exposures, relying instead on TCR beta sequences and their occurrence across donors. Typing coverage varied by locus: roughly 629-640 donors for A, B, C, DRB1 and DQB1; more than 500 for DQA1; some 610 for DPA1; 450 to 480 for DPB1. Every repertoire in the discovery cohort had been generated on one and the same sequencing platform.

Regarding this clone: The antigen it recognizes is unknown. No per-base quality is available; no much larger clone lies one base away.

The CDR3, from cysteine to phenylalanine, totals 14 residues. Kept here is only the CDR3 DNA, which spans 42 bases and is read in frame from base 1. V and J are truncated by 8 bases and 2 bases respectively, leaving an intervening sequence of 15 bases. The germline V gene (reference sequence) sets CDR1 to SEHNR and CDR2 to FQNEAQ. The library relied on the immunoSEQ multiplex PCR assay. For the multiplex PCR, a mixture combining 60 forward primers for TCR Vbeta segments and 13 reverse primers for TCR Jbeta segments was used. A multiplex PCR assay on genomic DNA amplified the CDR3 region of rearranged TCR beta genes. On the Illumina HiSeq System, the amplified TCR beta libraries were sequenced as 87-base-pair reads. In the original analysis: Across the 640 or so repertoires, a later analysis counted roughly 84 million unique TCR beta chains, approximately 10 million of which were shared by at least two donors. Raw reads were error-corrected and collapsed into unique sequences with a nearest-neighbor algorithm that merged closely related sequences to remove PCR and sequencing errors. Alignment of CDR3 sequences to IMGT reference sequences was used to assign V, D and J gene segments. Each retained sequence needed at least a six-nucleotide match to both a V gene segment and a J gene segment. Rearrangements were classified as productive when the CDR3 lacked stop codons and remained in frame with V and J, and all other rearrangements were classified as non-productive. Following IMGT convention, CDR3 was defined as the stretch from the second conserved V-encoded cysteine to the conserved J-encoded phenylalanine. In an earlier analysis of more than 550 of the donors, sequences lacking an unambiguous match to a single V gene segment were excluded. In an earlier analysis of approximately 550 of the donors, V segments were called functional above 56.7% productive rearrangements and were called segregating when the between-donor standard deviation exceeded 5%. A statistical classification framework was built for diagnosing cytomegalovirus status from the catalog of TCR beta chain sequences. V and J gene assignment, in a later analysis, came from comparing TCR nucleotide sequences with IMGT/GENE-DB human TR gene sequences. Using the TCRdist pipeline, a later analysis assigned CDR3 sequences along with most-parsimonious VDJ recombination scenarios. In a later analysis, every TCR beta chain was defined by the combination of its CDR3 amino acid sequence and its V-gene family, and reads without a unique V-gene family were dropped. As a way to deal with suspected cross-contamination and a sequencing artifact, a later analysis dropped nearly 600 nucleotide sequences that were highly shared and had low generation probability. In a later analysis, a clonal expansion index was calculated for each public chain from normalized within-repertoire ranks of inferred template counts. In a later analysis, generation probabilities were computed using a VDJ recombination model fitted to out-of-frame rearrangements, and the results were checked against IGoR. In a later analysis, hypergeometric tests were used to score TCR-TCR, TCR-HLA and TCR-CMV co-occurrence, with a repertoire-size bias correction applied to TCR pairs. In a later analysis, false discovery rates were estimated by permuting HLA or CMV assignments 20 times. In a later analysis, co-occurring TCRs were grouped with DBSCAN, and TCRdist sequence similarity was added when clustering was performed within HLA-allele-positive subsets. Repertoires with fewer than 30,000 or more than 120,000 public chains were left out of co-occurrence clustering, as were four to six repertoires with anomalous nucleotide sharing. TCRdb provides this immuneACCESS table in a form limited to in-frame rearrangements. Some clones are lacking; in checked studies, under half of them reflect an unresolved V gene, and why the rest are absent is not known. That table supplies the V and J calls and clone size; D and trimming were determined from the DNA. The sample table lists 150,000 to 200,000 clones, around 80% of them with a count of one. Clones ranked in the top ten supply under 2% of the sample.

Summary of the overall study and its limitations: Some IMGT-functional V segments, including TRBV6-2 and TRBV6-3, could not be distinguished by the 87-base-pair reads and were therefore excluded. The cohort was sequenced for TCR beta chains only, and without alpha or paired-chain data the features that could be detected were limited. HLA typing was unavailable for some donors at each locus, so association tests used only the typed subset. Sequencing depth was assumed to be roughly uniform across donors in the presence/absence analyses, though that assumption may not hold. It was suggested by the authors that the approach could potentially be generalized to other disease states and immunological phenotypes. Several of the top co-occurrence clusters appeared to be linked to parvovirus B19, influenza, CMV and Epstein-Barr virus, according to a later analysis. When HLA alleles, especially DR and DQ, strongly co-occurred, TCR associations were difficult to assign to individual alleles. An association between a missense DCLRE1C variant and V-gene and J-gene trimming of TCR beta chains was found in a later genetic analysis and replicated in an independent cohort. A further reported finding was that TCR beta sequences accurately predicted the HLA-A and HLA-B alleles for most subjects in the first cohort. In a later genetic analysis, fewer N-insertions in productive TCRs were reported among donors in an Asian-associated ancestry cluster than the approximately 710-donor mean. Correlated functional status among segregating V segments might be attributable to linkage disequilibrium, but an unknown experimental factor could not be ruled out. A cluster of highly shared sequence variants was judged likely to represent a technical artifact of the sequencing pipeline. Immune exposure information for the cohort was limited to CMV serostatus. While some public TCRs were present in many individuals, most TCR sequences turned up only very rarely across donors. The earlier analysis of about 600 of the donors excluded some 16 rarely observed V segments, including chromosome 9 orphons, because counts were too low. According to a later analysis, TCR association rates differed among HLA loci, with DRB1 alleles showing the most associated TCRs and HLA-C alleles showing the fewest. In vitro tests confirmed that three of the cytomegalovirus-associated TCR beta chains recognize cytomegalovirus antigens. At a false discovery rate of 0.05, a later analysis linked some 17,000 TCR beta sequences to specific HLA alleles. In both the original and validation cohorts, the classifier was reported to diagnose cytomegalovirus status with high specificity and sensitivity. A later analysis found that HLA-associated TCR beta chains were more clonally expanded and had lower generation probabilities than equally common non-associated chains. In an earlier analysis of a few hundred of the donors, most TCR beta V segments were observed in productive rearrangements about 87% or about 30% of the time, broadly matching IMGT annotations. The study gave a list of over 150 TCR beta chains associated with cytomegalovirus. According to a later analysis, most CMV-associated TCR beta chains appeared to be HLA-restricted, and the HLA associations seemed to be driven largely by CMV exposure.

The cohort was made up of 650 to 700 healthy bone marrow donors. At the time of sampling, every cohort member was nominally healthy, though immune exposures that went unrecorded were likely present. The donor tested CMV seronegative and was one of the 352 seronegative cohort members. Each donor provided a peripheral blood sample, and peripheral blood mononuclear cells were used for TCR beta sequencing. The Qiagen DNeasy Blood Extraction Kit was used to extract genomic DNA from the blood cell samples. The chain joins TRBV7-9 to TRBJ2-5; a confident D gene designation cannot be given. This clonotype originated in a man aged 25 to 40 in good health and CMV-seronegative. The sample comprised PBMCs. The CDR3 protein sequence reads: CASSLFAGQETQYF. In nucleotides, the sequence is TGTGCCAGCTCTCTCTTTGCCGGGCAAGAGACCCAGTACTTC.